This entry is about one TCR beta chain. The antigen is not known. Separation from the approximately 690-subject first cohort characterized the approximately 120-subject validation cohort, to which the donors belonged. This sample was included in a study of cytomegalovirus exposure and HLA in healthy donors. Background on the study: In a later analysis, the 120 or so validation repertoires were reported to have used the same platform as the 600 to 700 first-cohort repertoires.

There are 16 residues in the CDR3. Trimming removed 0 bases from V and 5 bases from J, with 16 bases in between. Per germline, CDR1 LGHNA and CDR2 YNFKEQ. Study findings and constraints: Most TCRs appeared rarely, but some public TCRs recurred in many donors. 164 TCR beta chains were listed as cytomegalovirus-associated.

Using immunoSEQ multiplex PCR, the repertoire was profiled, and TCRdb retains in-frame clones only, with some absent. The sample holds hundreds of thousands of clones, 90% seen once. This TCR was sampled from a woman aged 25 to 39 in good health and CMV-seronegative. Input material: PBMCs. The chain joins TRBV4-2 to TRBJ2-5, with D tentatively TRBD1 (5 bases). CDR3 sequence (DNA): TGTGCCAGCAGCCAAGATCGTGACAGTGGACGGGAGACCCAGTACTTC. Translation gives CASSQDRDSGRETQYF.